The source of this TCR beta chain is a study of identical twins. V was trimmed by 4 bases and J by 1 base, leaving 16 bases between them. Germline V gives CDR1 MRHNA, CDR2 SNTAGT. The CDR3 has 16 residues. TCRdb used MiXCR to reprocess the 5' RACE reads, holding one entry per CDR3 protein. This sample has some 1,700,000 distinct CDR3 sequences, with less than 40% found just once. This sequence was found in a newborn girl in good health. Source material: cord blood. This chain uses TRBV6-4 with TRBJ1-1; D gene ambiguous. Written as DNA, the CDR3 is TGTGCCAGCAGTGTGAGGGCCGATAGGCCGAACACTGAAGCTTTCTTT. Translated: CASSVRADRPNTEAFF.